The 5 T cell receptor beta chains given below trace back to one sample, sequenced in a study of cytomegalovirus exposure and HLA in healthy donors. The table came from immunoSEQ multiplex PCR; TCRdb's copy has only in-frame clones and leaves some out. Of fewer than 75,000 clones in the sample, 94% were seen once. Sequencing was performed on PBMCs. These receptors all come from a woman between 18 and 30 years old in good health and CMV-seropositive.

The V and J genes are TRBV28 and TRBJ1-2, with D hard to call. Trimming cost V 3 bases and J 5 bases, with 4 bases left between them. Germline CDR1 MDHEN, CDR2 SYDVKM. The CDR3 is 11 amino acids. This CDR3 is CASSFVYGYTF. The CDR3, as DNA: TGTGCCAGCAGTTTTGTATATGGCTACACCTTC.

The chain couples TRBV6-5 to TRBJ2-2, with D perhaps matching TRBD1 (6 bases). Germline assignment: CDR1 MNHEY and CDR2 SVGAGI. V was pared by 8 bases and J by 0 bases, with 10 bases between. The CDR3 totals 14 residues. In DNA form, the CDR3 reads TGTGCCAGCCGAGCAGGGGCGAACACCGGGGAGCTGTTTTTT. Its protein product is CASRAGANTGELFF.

The gene calls are TRBV19 and TRBJ2-7; D is uncertain. CDR1 LNHDA and CDR2 SQIVND come from the germline V gene (reference sequence). V lost 3 bases and J lost 2, with 11 bases in between. The CDR3 is 14 residues long. The CDR3, as DNA: TGTGCCAGTAGTATTGCGGCCGCGACCTACGAGCAGTACTTC. This encodes CASSIAAATYEQYF. Supplemented by reference TRBV19 and TRBJ2-7, the full variable domain reads DGGITQSPKYLFRKEGQNVTLSCEQNLNHDAMYWYRQDPGQGLRLIYYSQIVNDFQKGDIAEGYSVSREKKESFPLTVTSAQKNPTAFYLCASSIAAATYEQYFGPGTRLTVT.

Written as DNA, the CDR3 is TGCGCCAGCAGCCAAAGGACAGGGGCCTACGAGCAGTACTTC. Protein: CASSQRTGAYEQYF. The genes are TRBV4-1 and TRBJ2-7; 9 bases agree with TRBD1. The CDR3 contains 14 residues. The ends lost 2 bases at V and 2 bases at J; junction bases unmatched: 1. CDR1 and CDR2 from the germline V gene are MGHRA and YSYEKL.

V gene TRBV6-1 combines with J gene TRBJ2-3, with 11 nucleotides matching TRBD2. The CDR3 has 17 amino acids. The germline V gene encodes CDR1 MNHNS and CDR2 SASEGT. J was trimmed by 4 bases and V by 0 bases; bases with no gene match: 6. This chain's CDR3 is CASSEAVAGGTADTQYF. Here the CDR3 DNA reads TGTGCCAGCAGTGAAGCTGTAGCGGGAGGGACCGCAGATACGCAGTATTTT.